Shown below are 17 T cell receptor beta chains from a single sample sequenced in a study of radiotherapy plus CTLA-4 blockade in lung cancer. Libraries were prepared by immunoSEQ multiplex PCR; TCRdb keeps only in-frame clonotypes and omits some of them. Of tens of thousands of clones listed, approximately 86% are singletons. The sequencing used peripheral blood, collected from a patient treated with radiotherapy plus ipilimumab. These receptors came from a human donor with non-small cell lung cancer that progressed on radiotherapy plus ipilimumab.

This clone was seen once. CDR3 protein: CAWSIGLSRPEQYF. The DNA for the CDR3 is TGTGCCTGGAGTATCGGTCTTTCGCGACCCGAGCAGTACTTC. V is TRBV30 and J is TRBJ2-7, with no clear D. CDR1 and CDR2 from the germline V gene are GTSNPN and SVGIG (reference sequence). The CDR3 sequence is 14 residues long. V gave up 2 bases and J gave up 6 bases, with 17 bases separating them.

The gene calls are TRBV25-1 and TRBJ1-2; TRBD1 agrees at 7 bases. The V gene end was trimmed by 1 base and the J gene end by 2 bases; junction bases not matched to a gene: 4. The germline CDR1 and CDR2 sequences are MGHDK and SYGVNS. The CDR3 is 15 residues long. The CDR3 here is CASSESGTVNYGYTF. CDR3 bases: TGTGCCAGCAGTGAATCAGGGACAGTAAACTATGGCTACACCTTC.

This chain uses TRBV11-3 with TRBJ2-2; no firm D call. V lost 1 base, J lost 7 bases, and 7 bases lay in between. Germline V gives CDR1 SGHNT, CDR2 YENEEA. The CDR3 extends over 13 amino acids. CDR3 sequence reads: CASSLALLGELFF. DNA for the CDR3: TGTGCCAGCAGCTTAGCCCTTCTCGGGGAGCTGTTTTTT.

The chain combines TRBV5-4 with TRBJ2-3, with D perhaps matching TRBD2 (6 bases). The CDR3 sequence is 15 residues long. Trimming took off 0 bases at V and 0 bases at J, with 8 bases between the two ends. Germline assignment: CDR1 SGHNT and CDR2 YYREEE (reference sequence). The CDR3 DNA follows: TGTGCCAGCAGCTTGGTACGGGGGAGCACAGATACGCAGTATTTT. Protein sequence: CASSLVRGSTDTQYF.

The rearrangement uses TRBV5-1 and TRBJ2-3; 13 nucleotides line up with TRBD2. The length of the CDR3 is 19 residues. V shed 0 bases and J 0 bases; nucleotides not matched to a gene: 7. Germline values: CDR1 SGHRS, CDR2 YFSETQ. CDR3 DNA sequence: TGCGCCAGCAGCTTGGGACTAGCGGGGGGAATAACTAGCACAGATACGCAGTATTTT. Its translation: CASSLGLAGGITSTDTQYF.

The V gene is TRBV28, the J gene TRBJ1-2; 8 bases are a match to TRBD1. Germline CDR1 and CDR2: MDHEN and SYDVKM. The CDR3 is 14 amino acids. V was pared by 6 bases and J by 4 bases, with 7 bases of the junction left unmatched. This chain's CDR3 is CASSPRGRGYGYTF. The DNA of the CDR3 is TGTGCCAGCAGCCCCAGGGGGCGCGGCTATGGCTACACCTTC.

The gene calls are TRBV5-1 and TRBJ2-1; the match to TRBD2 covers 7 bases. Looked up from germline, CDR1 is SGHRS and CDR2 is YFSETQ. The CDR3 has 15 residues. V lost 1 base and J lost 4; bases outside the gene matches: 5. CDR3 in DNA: TGCGCCAGCAGCTTGAGGCGGGAGTTTTACAATGAGCAGTTCTTC. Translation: CASSLRREFYNEQFF.

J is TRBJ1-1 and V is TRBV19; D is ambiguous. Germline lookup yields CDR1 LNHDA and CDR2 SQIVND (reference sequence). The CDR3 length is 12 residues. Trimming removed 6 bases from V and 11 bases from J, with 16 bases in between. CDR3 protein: CASSPPRGLAFF. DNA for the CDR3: TGTGCCAGTAGCCCACCTCGGGGTTTGGCTTTCTTT. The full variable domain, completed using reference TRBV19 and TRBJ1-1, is DGGITQSPKYLFRKEGQNVTLSCEQNLNHDAMYWYRQDPGQGLRLIYYSQIVNDFQKGDIAEGYSVSREKKESFPLTVTSAQKNPTAFYLCASSPPRGLAFFGQGTRLTVV.

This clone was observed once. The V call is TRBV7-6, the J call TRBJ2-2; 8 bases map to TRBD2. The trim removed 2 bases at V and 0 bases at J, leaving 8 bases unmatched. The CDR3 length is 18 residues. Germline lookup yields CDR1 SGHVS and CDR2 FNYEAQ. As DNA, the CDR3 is TGTGCCAGCAGCTTATGGGGACTAGGTCCCACGAACACCGGGGAGCTGTTTTTT. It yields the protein CASSLWGLGPTNTGELFF.

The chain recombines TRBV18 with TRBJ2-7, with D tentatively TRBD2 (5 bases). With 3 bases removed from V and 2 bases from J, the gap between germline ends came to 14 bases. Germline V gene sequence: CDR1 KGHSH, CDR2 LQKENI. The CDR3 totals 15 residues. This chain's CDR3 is CASSPRNPGAYEQYF. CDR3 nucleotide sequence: TGTGCCAGCTCACCCCGTAATCCCGGGGCCTACGAGCAGTACTTC.

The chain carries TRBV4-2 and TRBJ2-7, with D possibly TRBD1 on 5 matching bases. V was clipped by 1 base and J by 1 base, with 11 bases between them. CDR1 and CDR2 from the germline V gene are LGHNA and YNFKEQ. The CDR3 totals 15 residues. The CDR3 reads CASSQGQGMSYEQYF. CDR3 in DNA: TGTGCCAGCAGCCAAGGGCAGGGCATGTCCTACGAGCAGTACTTC.

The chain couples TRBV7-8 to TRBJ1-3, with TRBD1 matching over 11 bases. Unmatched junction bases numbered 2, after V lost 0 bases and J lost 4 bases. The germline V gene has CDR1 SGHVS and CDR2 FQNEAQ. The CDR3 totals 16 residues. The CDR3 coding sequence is TGTGCCAGCAGCTTAGCGGACAGGGGGCTAGGAAACACCATATATTTT. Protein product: CASSLADRGLGNTIYF.

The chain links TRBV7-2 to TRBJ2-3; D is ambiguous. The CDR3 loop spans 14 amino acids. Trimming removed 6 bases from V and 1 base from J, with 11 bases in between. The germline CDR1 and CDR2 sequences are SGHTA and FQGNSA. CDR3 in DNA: TGTGCCAGCAGTTATGTCCCAGGCACAGATACGCAGTATTTT. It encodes CASSYVPGTDTQYF.

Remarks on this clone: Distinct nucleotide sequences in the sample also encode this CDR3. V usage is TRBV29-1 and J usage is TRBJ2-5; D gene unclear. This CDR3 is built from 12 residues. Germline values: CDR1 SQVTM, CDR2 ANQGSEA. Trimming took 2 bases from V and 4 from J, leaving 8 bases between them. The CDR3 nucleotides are TGCAGCGTTGAATTGACGGGAGAGACCCAGTACTTC. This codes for CSVELTGETQYF.

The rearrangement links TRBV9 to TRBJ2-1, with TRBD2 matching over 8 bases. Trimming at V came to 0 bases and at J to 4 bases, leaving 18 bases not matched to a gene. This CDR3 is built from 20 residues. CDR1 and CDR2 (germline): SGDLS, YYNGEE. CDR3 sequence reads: CASSVAVAQFGGAPYNEQFF. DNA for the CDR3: TGTGCCAGCAGCGTAGCAGTAGCCCAATTCGGGGGGGCCCCTTACAATGAGCAGTTCTTC.

CDR3 sequence reads: CASSEGRFSGAYEQYF. CDR3 nucleotides: TGCGCCAGCAGTGAAGGGAGGTTTAGCGGGGCCTACGAGCAGTACTTC. The chain combines TRBV10-2 with TRBJ2-7, with 8 positions matching TRBD2. This CDR3 comprises 16 residues. CDR1 and CDR2 (germline): WSHSY, SAAADI. V lost 3 bases to trimming and J lost 2 bases; unmatched junction nucleotides: 9.

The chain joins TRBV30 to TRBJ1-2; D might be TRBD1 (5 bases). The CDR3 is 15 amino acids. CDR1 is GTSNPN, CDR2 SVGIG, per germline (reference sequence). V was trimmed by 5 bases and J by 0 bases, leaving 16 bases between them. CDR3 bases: TGTGCCTGGGGGGCTCTCGGCTTTTCTAACTATGGCTACACCTTC. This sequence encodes CAWGALGFSNYGYTF.